This T cell receptor beta chain comes out of a study of blood T cells in healthy people across ages (dated by TCRdb to 2015 to 2017). About the study as a whole: In model experiments, template switching captured roughly one uniquely barcoded TCR beta cDNA molecule for every two T cells. The study analyzed two additional independent replicas of 1 million unique cDNA reads from the same blood draw for two donors, one aged 18 to 30 and one aged 80 or older. To avoid experimental bias, donors of different ages were randomly spread across the sequencing lanes. To track age-related changes in TCR beta repertoire diversity, the study relied on deep sequencing normalized with unique cDNA molecular identifiers. Four age groups were formed from the donors: young (average approximately 15 years), middle-aged (approximately 40), aged (more than 55) and long-lived (roughly 88). Findings and caveats that apply to the study as a whole: Total diversity estimates from one million sequenced T cells were considered lower bounds and underestimates. Observed TCR beta diversity correlated strongly with the percentage of naive T cells measured by flow cytometry. Because donor CMV infection status was unknown, age-related changes in expanded clonotypes were potentially confounded. Compared with the aged group, more naive CD4+ T cells, fewer expanded clones and increased TCR diversity were shown by the long-lived group, suggesting age selection. Since profiling was done on bulk unsorted PBMCs, naive and antigen-experienced compartments could not be conclusively compared. As age increased, observed TCR beta diversity per million T cells dropped in a roughly linear way, and a significant reduction was already evident by age roughly 36.

Preparation of the library involved 5' RACE. Data came from an Illumina HiSeq 2500. A second PCR of roughly 7 to 12 cycles was run with a J-beta primer mix and a sample-barcoded 5' primer. A template-switch 5' adaptor carrying 12 random nucleotides introduced a unique molecular identifier onto each TCR beta cDNA molecule. Each sample yielded at least 2.5 million CDR3-containing paired-end reads. First-strand cDNA synthesis was performed from all RNA using the Mint cDNA synthesis kit, with priming by a TRBC-specific oligonucleotide. All cDNA was treated with uracil-DNA glycosylase and then went through a first 18-cycle PCR with the universal primers M1SS and BC2_uni_R. The authors' analysis ran thus. For normalization, 1 million high-quality reads were randomly selected from each sample, with every read carrying a distinct molecular identifier. Reads with shared molecular identifiers were discarded instead of being binned into consensus sequences. CDR3 identification, clonotype clustering and error correction used MiTCR with a Q25 quality threshold and the strictest error-elimination algorithm. A nonparametric unseen species model with Euler transformation was used to estimate lower-bound total TCR beta diversity. The raw public reads went through TCRdb reprocessing: fastp at Q25, MiXCR clone calling, in-frame beta chains kept. Rows are unified per CDR3 protein, each entry keeping the most common DNA and genes. The V and J calls shown here were made by TCRdb, not taken from the authors' results. The table for this sample lists 2 million or so distinct CDR3 sequences; 40% to 55% of them were counted only once. 2.1% of the sample goes to the ten largest clones.

In the germline V gene, CDR1 corresponds to MNHEY and CDR2 to SVGAGI. The V end loses 7 bases and the J end loses 3 bases, and a stretch of 15 bases separates them. The cysteine opens and the phenylalanine closes a CDR3 of 14 amino acids. This entry keeps only the CDR3 DNA: 42 bases, framed from base 1. The donors were 40 or so Caucasian individuals from Russia, aged roughly 6 to 100 years, who were systemically healthy. Around 10 milliliters of peripheral blood were drawn from each donor into EDTA-treated Vacutainer tubes. Ficoll-Paque density-gradient centrifugation was used to isolate PBMCs, with at least 6.5 million per sample. Trizol reagent was used to extract total RNA from PBMCs, with at least 5.5 micrograms per sample. The percentages of naive CD45RAhigh/CD27high T cells were determined by flow cytometry on a PBMC aliquot from every donor. In regard to this clonotype: Its antigen is currently not known. Base qualities are not recorded, but no much larger clone differs from it by a single base.

The chain was built from TRBV6-5 and TRBJ1-1; the D gene is perhaps TRBD1, from 5 matching bases. The receptor's source is a woman aged 40 to 49 in good health. Source material: blood. The DNA sequence is TGTGCCAGCACCCAGACAGCCCTCGACACTGAAGCTTTCTTT. Its translation reads: CASTQTALDTEAFF.